These T cell receptor beta chains were read from a single sample in a study of T cells in pancreatic ductal adenocarcinoma. Data came from immunoSEQ multiplex PCR; TCRdb stores just in-frame clones and leaves some out. The table lists some 20,000 clones, 88% of them singletons. Sample: PBMCs. Receptors were obtained from a human donor with pancreatic ductal adenocarcinoma. The CDR3 runs from the conserved cysteine through the conserved F or W. A D gene is named only where the DNA matches it firmly. The size field is filled for only some rows; it gives once, few, many or a size class.

v_gene	d_gene	j_gene	abundance	CDR3nt	CDR3aa
TRBV6-6	NA	TRBJ2-3	few	TGTGCCAGCAGTTACCAGACAGGTCCCCTAACAGATACGCAGTATTTT	CASSYQTGPLTDTQYF
TRBV10-3	NA	TRBJ2-7	once	TGTGCCTCCGGATTCTTGGGACACCATAAGTACTTC	CASGFLGHHKYF
TRBV18	NA	TRBJ1-2	NA	TGTGCCAGCTCCCAGGGTAGTAAGGATGGCTACACCTTC	CASSQGSKDGYTF
TRBV18	NA	TRBJ1-1	NA	TGTGCCAGCTCACAGGCGAGGGGGGGATTCGGGACTGAAGCTTTCTTT	CASSQARGGFGTEAFF
TRBV6-4	TRBD1	TRBJ1-5	NA	TGTGCCAGCAGCTGGGACAGGGGGCCAGGTGACAATCAGCCCCAGCATTTT	CASSWDRGPGDNQPQHF
TRBV9	NA	TRBJ1-1	NA	TGTGCCAGCAGCTCCCCGGACAGCACCACTGAAGCTTTCTTT	CASSSPDSTTEAFF
TRBV10-3	NA	TRBJ2-5	once	TGTGCCATCGGCAGGGGACCACAAGAGACCCAGTACTTC	CAIGRGPQETQYF
TRBV7-9	NA	TRBJ2-2	NA	TGTGCCAGCAGCCTAACTATGAACACCGGGGAGCTGTTTTTT	CASSLTMNTGELFF
TRBV19	TRBD1	TRBJ1-1	NA	TGTGCCAGTAGCAACGGACAGGGAATGACTGAAGCTTTCTTT	CASSNGQGMTEAFF
TRBV5-4	TRBD1	TRBJ2-7	NA	TGTGCCAGCAGCCGGGGACAGGGGTCTTTTTACGAGCAGTACTTC	CASSRGQGSFYEQYF
TRBV15	NA	TRBJ2-2	NA	TGTGCCACCAGCAGAGATGATTTCGGGGGTGGGGGGAGCACCGGGGAGCTGTTTTTT	CATSRDDFGGGGSTGELFF
TRBV7-9	TRBD2	TRBJ2-5	NA	TGTGCCAGCAGCAGATCCGGGACTATGGAGACCCAGTACTTC	CASSRSGTMETQYF
TRBV5-6	NA	TRBJ2-3	NA	TGTGCCAGCAGCTTGGCCCCAGGCACAGATACGCAGTATTTT	CASSLAPGTDTQYF
TRBV29-1	NA	TRBJ2-3	NA	TGCAGCGTGGAGGGGGGACAGTCCTCAGATACGCAGTATTTT	CSVEGGQSSDTQYF
TRBV19	TRBD1	TRBJ2-1	once	TGTGCCAGTAAAGTCCTAACCGGGACAGGGGTCAATGAGCAGTTCTTC	CASKVLTGTGVNEQFF
TRBV18	NA	TRBJ2-3	NA	TGTGCCAGCTCACCGAACGGGAGAAGCACAGATACGCAGTATTTT	CASSPNGRSTDTQYF
TRBV19	TRBD1	TRBJ1-3	NA	TGTGCCAGTAGATATCCAGGGGGATCAGGAAACACCATATATTTT	CASRYPGGSGNTIYF
TRBV19	TRBD1	TRBJ1-2	NA	TGTGCCAGTAGTAACCGGGACAGCCGCTACACCTTC	CASSNRDSRYTF
TRBV7-2	TRBD1	TRBJ1-2	NA	TGTGCCAGCAGCTTGGGACAGGTCATTGGCTACACCTTC	CASSLGQVIGYTF
TRBV7-2	TRBD2	TRBJ2-1	NA	TGTGCCAGCAGCTTGGGCGGGGGGGCGATAATCAATGAGCAGTTCTTC	CASSLGGGAIINEQFF
TRBV6-5	TRBD1	TRBJ2-7	NA	TGTGCCAGCAAGGGACAGGGTTCGTACGAGCAGTACTTC	CASKGQGSYEQYF
TRBV4-3	TRBD1	TRBJ1-1	NA	TGCGCCAGCAGCCAAGAAGCAGGGGGCTCGGAAAGTGGGCGGAACGGGTCTTTCTTT	CASSQEAGGSESGRNGSFF
TRBV4-2	TRBD1	TRBJ2-3	NA	TGTGCCAGCAGCCAAGGACAGGGGTCCTCTAGCACAGATACGCAGTATTTT	CASSQGQGSSSTDTQYF
TRBV6-5	NA	TRBJ1-6	few	TGTGCCAGTTACGGAGGCAGGAGGAATTCACCCCTCCACTTT	CASYGGRRNSPLHF
TRBV6-6	NA	TRBJ2-7	few	TGTGCCAGCAGTTATTCCTACCCAGGGGACGAGCAGTACTTC	CASSYSYPGDEQYF